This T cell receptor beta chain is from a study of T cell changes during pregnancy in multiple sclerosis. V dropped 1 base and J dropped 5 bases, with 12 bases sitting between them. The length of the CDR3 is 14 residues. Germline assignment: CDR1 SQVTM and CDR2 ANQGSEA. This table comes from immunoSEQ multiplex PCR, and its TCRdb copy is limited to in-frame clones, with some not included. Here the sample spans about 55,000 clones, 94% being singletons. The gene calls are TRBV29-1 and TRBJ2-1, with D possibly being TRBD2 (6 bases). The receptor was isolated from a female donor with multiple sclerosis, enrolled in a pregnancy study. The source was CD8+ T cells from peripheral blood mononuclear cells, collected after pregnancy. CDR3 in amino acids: CSVEGLGVDNEQFF. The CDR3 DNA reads TGCAGCGTTGAAGGACTAGGCGTTGACAATGAGCAGTTCTTC.